This T cell receptor beta chain was captured in a study of T cell responses to AZD1222 COVID-19 vaccine. Regarding the study as a whole: Clonal diversity was possibly underestimated; the donors were predominantly white British and more often female. It was only 6 or 7 AZD1222 recipients who were seropositive at baseline.

Here immunoSEQ multiplex PCR was the method, and the copy in TCRdb shows in-frame clones only, minus some. The table includes approximately 200,000 clones, around 88% detected once. The germline gives CDR1 KGHDR, CDR2 SFDVKD. The CDR3 extends over 19 amino acids. J lost 2 bases, V lost 6 bases, and 18 bases had no gene match. Notes on this clone: Its antigen is still unknown.

The TCR comes from an adult in good health. The source material was peripheral blood, sampled on day 0 of AZD1222 vaccination. The chain couples TRBV24-1 to TRBJ2-3; 8 nucleotides align to TRBD2. This CDR3 reads CATSPHPSRTAGDTDTQYF. The CDR3 bases are TGTGCCACCAGTCCCCACCCGTCCCGGACAGCGGGGGACACAGATACGCAGTATTTT.